This TCR beta chain stems from a study of tumor and adjacent non-tumor tissue in lung cancer. The template was RNA from unsorted bulk tissue. The normal lung tissue was taken more than 3 cm from the tumor edge. Chemotherapy-naive patients with new lung cancer underwent thoracic surgery in China, August–late 2014. A modified ARM-PCR protocol with three rounds of nested PCR amplified TCRbeta. TCRdb reprocessed the multiplex PCR reads with MiXCR, giving one entry per CDR3 protein. The profile shows some 80,000 distinct CDR3 sequences, about 80% of them singletons. On this clonotype: Mismatch with germline at one junction end may stem from a read error.

The sequenced sample was distant non-tumor lung tissue. This receptor was obtained from a man between 65 and 80 years old with non-small cell lung cancer.

The CDR3 protein is CSVEEGGSNTGALF. CDR3 in DNA: TGCAGCGTTGAAGAAGGGGGGAGTAACACTGGAGCTTTGTTT. The rearrangement joins TRBV29-1 to TRBJ1-1, with D possibly being TRBD1 (6 bases). Germline V CDR1 and CDR2: SQVTM, ANQGSEA. This CDR3 comprises 14 residues.